This T cell receptor (beta chain) originates from a study of blood T cell repertoires in COVID-19. The overall study: Acute and convalescent COVID-19 specimens originated in the United States, Italy and Spain. PBMCs, B-cell-depleted T cells, or T cells were the source of the cDNA or gDNA that made up the material.

Trimming shortened V by 6 bases and J by 2 bases, and 11 bases separated the two germline ends. The germline gives CDR1 MDHEN, CDR2 SYDVKM. The CDR3 extends over 13 amino acids. Original analysis: Estimated nucleated cell counts came from reference gene primer amplification. TCRdb's copy holds only in-frame clones and misses some; the assay was immunoSEQ multiplex PCR. V and J calls and clone size are given by that table; D and trimming were obtained from the DNA. The profile shows roughly 100,000 clones, 80% to 90% of them singletons. Sequencing was done on a sample of peripheral blood. The receptor was derived from a woman in her sixties or seventies with acute or convalescent COVID-19. V gene TRBV28 combines with J gene TRBJ2-7; tentative D call: TRBD1 (5 bases). The CDR3 DNA is TGTGCCAGCAGGGGGCCAGGCGCCTACGAGCAGTACTTC. Translation: CASRGPGAYEQYF.